This record concerns one T cell receptor beta chain sequence. Its antigen is currently unknown. This entry belongs to a study of cytomegalovirus exposure and HLA in healthy donors. PCR used 60 Vbeta primers and 13 Jbeta primers. Method: immunoSEQ multiplex PCR; TCRdb's copy keeps in-frame clones and lacks some. Of some 120,000 clones in the sample, about 83% are singletons; the top ten hold 3.6%. Findings and caveats of the study: Links to common viral pathogens appeared, in a later analysis, for several of the most significant clusters.

Trimming shortened V by 2 bases and J by 6 bases, and 23 bases separated the two germline ends. This CDR3 region has 18 residues. CDR1 and CDR2 from the germline V gene are MDHEN and SYDVKM. This clonotype was obtained from a woman aged 40-49 years in good health and CMV-seropositive. Sequenced material: PBMCs. The chain employs TRBV28 and TRBJ1-5; possible D gene TRBD1, 5 bases. Here the CDR3 DNA reads TGTGCCAGCAGTTTACCCGATTGGGGCAGGAAATTAGGTCAGCCCCAGCATTTT. Its protein is CASSLPDWGRKLGQPQHF.